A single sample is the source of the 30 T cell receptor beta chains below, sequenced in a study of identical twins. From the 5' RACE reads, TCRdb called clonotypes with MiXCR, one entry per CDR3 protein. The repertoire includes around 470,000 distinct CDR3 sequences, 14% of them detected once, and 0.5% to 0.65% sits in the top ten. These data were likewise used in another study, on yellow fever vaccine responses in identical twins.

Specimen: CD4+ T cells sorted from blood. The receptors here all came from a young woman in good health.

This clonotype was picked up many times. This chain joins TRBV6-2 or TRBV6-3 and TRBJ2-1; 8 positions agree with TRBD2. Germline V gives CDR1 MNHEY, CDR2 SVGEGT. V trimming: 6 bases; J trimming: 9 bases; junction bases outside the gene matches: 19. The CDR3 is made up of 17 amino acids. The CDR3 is CASRNTAAGTRWSEQFF. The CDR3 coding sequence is TGTGCCAGCAGAAACACAGCTGCCGGGACTAGGTGGAGTGAGCAGTTCTTC.

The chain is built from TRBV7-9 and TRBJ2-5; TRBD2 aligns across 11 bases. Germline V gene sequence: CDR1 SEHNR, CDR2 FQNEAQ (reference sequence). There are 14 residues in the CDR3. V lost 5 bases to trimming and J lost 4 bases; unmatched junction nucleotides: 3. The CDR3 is CASSSGLAGETQYF. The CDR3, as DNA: TGTGCCAGCAGCAGTGGACTAGCGGGAGAGACCCAGTACTTC.

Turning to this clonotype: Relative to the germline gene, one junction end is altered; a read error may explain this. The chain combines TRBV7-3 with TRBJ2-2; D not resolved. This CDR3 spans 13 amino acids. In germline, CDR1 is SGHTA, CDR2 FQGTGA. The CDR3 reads CTSAAAFTGELFF. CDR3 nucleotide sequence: TGTACCAGCGCGGCAGCTTTCACCGGGGAGCTGTTTTTT.

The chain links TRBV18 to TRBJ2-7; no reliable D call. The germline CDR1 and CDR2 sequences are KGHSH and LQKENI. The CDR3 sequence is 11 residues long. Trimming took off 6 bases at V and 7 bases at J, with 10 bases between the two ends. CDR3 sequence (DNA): TGTGCCAGCTCCCCCTCGGAGGAGCAGTACTTC. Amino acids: CASSPSEEQYF.

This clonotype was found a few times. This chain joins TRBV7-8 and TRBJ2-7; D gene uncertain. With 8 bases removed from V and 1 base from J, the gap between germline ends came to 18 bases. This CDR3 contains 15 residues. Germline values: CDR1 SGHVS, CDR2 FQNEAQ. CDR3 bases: TGTGCCAGCGCCAAAGAGTCTACATCTTCCTACGAGCAGTACTTC. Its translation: CASAKESTSSYEQYF.

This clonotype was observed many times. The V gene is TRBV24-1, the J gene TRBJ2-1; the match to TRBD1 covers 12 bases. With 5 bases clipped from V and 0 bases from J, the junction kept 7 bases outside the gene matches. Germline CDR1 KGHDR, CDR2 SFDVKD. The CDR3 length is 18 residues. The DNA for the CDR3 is TGTGCCACCAGTGGGGACAGGGGGCTACCGAGCTCCTACAATGAGCAGTTCTTC. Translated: CATSGDRGLPSSYNEQFF.

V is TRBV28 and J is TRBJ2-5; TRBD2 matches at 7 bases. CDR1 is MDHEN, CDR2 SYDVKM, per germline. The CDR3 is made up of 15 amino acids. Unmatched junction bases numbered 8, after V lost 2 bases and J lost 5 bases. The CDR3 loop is CASSLSGGGWETQYF. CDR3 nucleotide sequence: TGTGCCAGCAGTTTAAGTGGGGGAGGGTGGGAGACCCAGTACTTC.

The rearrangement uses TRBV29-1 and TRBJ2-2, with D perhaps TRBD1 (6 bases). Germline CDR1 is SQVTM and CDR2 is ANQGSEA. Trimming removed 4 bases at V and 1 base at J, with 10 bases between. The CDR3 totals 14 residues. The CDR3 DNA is TGCAGCGTTGTTAAAGGGGGGAACACCGGGGAGCTGTTTTTT. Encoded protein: CSVVKGGNTGELFF.

The CDR3 nucleotides read TGTGCCAGCAGATTGCCCGGGACAGGAACGCAGTATTTT. As protein: CASRLPGTGTQYF. The rearrangement links TRBV28 to TRBJ2-3, with 8 positions matching TRBD1. Per germline, CDR1 MDHEN and CDR2 SYDVKM. V was pared by 6 bases and J by 9 bases, with 8 bases of the junction left unmatched. CDR3 length: 13 residues.

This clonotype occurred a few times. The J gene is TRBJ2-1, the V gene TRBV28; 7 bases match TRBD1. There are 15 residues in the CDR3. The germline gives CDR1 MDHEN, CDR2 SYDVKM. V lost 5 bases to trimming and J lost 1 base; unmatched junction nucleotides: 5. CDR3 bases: TGTGCCAGCAGTCCGCACAGGGGTTCCTACAATGAGCAGTTCTTC. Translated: CASSPHRGSYNEQFF.

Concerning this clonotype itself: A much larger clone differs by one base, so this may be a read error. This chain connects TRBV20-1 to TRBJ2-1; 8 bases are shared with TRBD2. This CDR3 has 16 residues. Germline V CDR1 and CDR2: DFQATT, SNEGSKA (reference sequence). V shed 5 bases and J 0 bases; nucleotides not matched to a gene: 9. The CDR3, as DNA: TGCAGTGCTTGGACTAGCAGAGCGAGCTCCTACAATGAGCAGTTCTTC. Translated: CSAWTSRASSYNEQFF.

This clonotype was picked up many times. CDR3 residues: CSVVSGAGELFF. The CDR3 DNA is TGCAGCGTTGTGTCGGGGGCCGGGGAGCTGTTTTTT. The V gene is TRBV29-1, the J gene TRBJ2-2; perhaps TRBD2 as D (6 bases). The CDR3 covers 12 residues. Trimming removed 4 bases at V and 6 bases at J, with 9 bases between. In germline, CDR1 is SQVTM, CDR2 ANQGSEA.

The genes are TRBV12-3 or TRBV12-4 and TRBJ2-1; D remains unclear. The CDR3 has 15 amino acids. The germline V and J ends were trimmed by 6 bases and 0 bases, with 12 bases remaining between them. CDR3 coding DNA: TGTGCCAGCAGCCCTACAGTGACCTCCTACAATGAGCAGTTCTTC. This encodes CASSPTVTSYNEQFF.

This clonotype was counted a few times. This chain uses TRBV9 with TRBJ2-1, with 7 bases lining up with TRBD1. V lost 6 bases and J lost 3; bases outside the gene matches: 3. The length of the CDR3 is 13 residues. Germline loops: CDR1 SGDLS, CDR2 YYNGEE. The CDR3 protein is CASNRDSYNEQFF. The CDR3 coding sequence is TGTGCCAGCAACCGGGACAGCTACAATGAGCAGTTCTTC.

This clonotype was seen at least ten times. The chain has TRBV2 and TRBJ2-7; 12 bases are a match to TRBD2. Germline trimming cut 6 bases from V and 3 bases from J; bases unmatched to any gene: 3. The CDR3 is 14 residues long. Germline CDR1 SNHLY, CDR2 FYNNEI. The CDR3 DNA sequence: TGTGCCAGCAGCCGGACTAGCGGGATCTACGAGCAGTACTTC. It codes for CASSRTSGIYEQYF.

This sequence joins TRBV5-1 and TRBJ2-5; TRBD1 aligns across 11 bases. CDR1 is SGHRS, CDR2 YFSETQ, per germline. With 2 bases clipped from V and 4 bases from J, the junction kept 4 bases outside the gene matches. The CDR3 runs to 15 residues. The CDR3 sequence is CASSLTGTGGETQYF. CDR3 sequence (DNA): TGCGCCAGCAGCTTAACCGGGACAGGGGGAGAGACCCAGTACTTC.

CDR3 nucleotides: TGTGCCAGCAGCTTAGTGGGCAGGGGGCAGGACGAGCAGTACTTC. Amino acids: CASSLVGRGQDEQYF. The chain joins TRBV7-2 to TRBJ2-7, with TRBD1 matching 8 bases. The CDR3 runs to 15 residues. Per germline, CDR1 SGHTA and CDR2 FQGNSA. V dropped 1 base and J dropped 5; count of bases not matched to a gene: 7.

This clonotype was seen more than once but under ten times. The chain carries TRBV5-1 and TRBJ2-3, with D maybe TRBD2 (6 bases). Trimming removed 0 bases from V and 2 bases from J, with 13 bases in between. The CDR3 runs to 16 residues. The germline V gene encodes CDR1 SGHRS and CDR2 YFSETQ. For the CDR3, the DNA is TGCGCCAGCAGCTTGGCCGGGGGAGAGGTCACAGATACGCAGTATTTT. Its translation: CASSLAGGEVTDTQYF.

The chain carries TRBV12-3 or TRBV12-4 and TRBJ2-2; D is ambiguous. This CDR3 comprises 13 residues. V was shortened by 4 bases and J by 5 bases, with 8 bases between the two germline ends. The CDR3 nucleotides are TGTGCCAGCAGTTGGGGATATACCGGGGAGCTGTTTTTT. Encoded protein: CASSWGYTGELFF.

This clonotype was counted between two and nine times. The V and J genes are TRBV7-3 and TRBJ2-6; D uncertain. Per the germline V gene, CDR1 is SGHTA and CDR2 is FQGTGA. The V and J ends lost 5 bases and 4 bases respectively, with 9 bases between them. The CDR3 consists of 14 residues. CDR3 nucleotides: TGTGCCAGCAGCCTCGTAGGGGGGGCCAACGTCCTGACTTTC. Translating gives CASSLVGGANVLTF.

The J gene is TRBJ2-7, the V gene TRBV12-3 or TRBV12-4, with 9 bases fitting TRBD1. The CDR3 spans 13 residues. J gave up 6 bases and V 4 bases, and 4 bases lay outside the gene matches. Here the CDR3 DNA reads TGTGCCAGCAGTTACACAGGGGGCAGCGAGCAGTACTTC. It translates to CASSYTGGSEQYF.

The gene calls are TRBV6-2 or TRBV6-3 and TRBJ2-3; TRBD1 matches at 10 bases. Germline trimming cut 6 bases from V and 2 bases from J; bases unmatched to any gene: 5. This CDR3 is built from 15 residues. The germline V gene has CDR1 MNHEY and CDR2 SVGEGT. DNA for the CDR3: TGTGCCAGCAGGGGACAGGGGACTTCCACAGATACGCAGTATTTT. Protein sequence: CASRGQGTSTDTQYF.

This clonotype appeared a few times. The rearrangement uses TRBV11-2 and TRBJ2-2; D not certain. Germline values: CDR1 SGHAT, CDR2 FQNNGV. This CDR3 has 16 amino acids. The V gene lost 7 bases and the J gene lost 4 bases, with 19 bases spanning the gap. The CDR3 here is CASTQALGLTTGELFF. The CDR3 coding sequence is TGTGCCAGCACCCAAGCACTGGGGTTAACCACCGGGGAGCTGTTTTTT.

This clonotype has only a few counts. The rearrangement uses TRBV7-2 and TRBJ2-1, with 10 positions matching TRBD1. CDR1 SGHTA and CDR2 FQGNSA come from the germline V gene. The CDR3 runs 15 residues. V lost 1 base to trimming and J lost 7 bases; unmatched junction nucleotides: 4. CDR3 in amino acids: CASSLGGQGSNEQFF. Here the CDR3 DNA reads TGTGCCAGCAGCTTAGGGGGACAGGGGTCAAATGAGCAGTTCTTC.

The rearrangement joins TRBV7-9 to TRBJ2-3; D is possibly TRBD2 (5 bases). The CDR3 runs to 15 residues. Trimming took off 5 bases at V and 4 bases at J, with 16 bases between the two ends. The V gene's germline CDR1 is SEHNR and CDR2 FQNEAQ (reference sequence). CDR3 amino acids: CASSNPPGSADTQYF. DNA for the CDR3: TGTGCCAGCAGCAACCCCCCGGGGTCAGCAGATACGCAGTATTTT.

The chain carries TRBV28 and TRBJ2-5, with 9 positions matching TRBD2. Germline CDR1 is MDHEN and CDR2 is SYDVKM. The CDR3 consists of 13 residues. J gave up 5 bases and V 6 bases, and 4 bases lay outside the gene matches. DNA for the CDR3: TGTGCCAGCAGAGAGCGGGGGGCCGAGACCCAGTACTTC. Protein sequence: CASRERGAETQYF. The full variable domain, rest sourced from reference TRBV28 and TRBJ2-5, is DVKVTQSSRYLVKRTGEKVFLECVQDMDHENMFWYRQDPGLGLRLIYFSYDVKMKEKGDIPEGYSVSREKKERFSLILESASTNQTSMYLCASRERGAETQYFGPGTRLLVL.

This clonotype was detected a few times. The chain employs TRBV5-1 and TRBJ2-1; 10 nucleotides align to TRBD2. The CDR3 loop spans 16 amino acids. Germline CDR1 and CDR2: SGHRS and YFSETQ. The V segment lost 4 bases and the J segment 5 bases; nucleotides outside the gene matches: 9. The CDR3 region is CASSALKLAGDNEQFF. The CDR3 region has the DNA TGCGCCAGCAGCGCCCTGAAGCTAGCGGGGGACAATGAGCAGTTCTTC.

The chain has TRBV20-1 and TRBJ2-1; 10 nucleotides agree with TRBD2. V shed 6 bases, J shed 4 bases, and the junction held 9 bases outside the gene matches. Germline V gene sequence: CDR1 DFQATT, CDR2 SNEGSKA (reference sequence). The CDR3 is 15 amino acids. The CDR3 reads CSAPGASGSYNEQFF. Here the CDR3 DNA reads TGCAGTGCCCCGGGGGCTAGCGGGAGTTACAATGAGCAGTTCTTC.

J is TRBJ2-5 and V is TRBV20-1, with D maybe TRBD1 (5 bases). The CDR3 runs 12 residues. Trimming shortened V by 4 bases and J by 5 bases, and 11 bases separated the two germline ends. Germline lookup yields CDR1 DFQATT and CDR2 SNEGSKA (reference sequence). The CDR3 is CSAIDSGETQYF. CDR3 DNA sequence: TGCAGTGCTATCGACAGTGGCGAGACCCAGTACTTC.

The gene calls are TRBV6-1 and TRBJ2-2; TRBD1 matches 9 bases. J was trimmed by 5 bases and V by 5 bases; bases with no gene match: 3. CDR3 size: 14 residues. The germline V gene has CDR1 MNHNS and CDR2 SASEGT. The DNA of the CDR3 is TGTGCCAGCAGTACGGACAGGGGAACCGGGGAGCTGTTTTTT. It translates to CASSTDRGTGELFF.